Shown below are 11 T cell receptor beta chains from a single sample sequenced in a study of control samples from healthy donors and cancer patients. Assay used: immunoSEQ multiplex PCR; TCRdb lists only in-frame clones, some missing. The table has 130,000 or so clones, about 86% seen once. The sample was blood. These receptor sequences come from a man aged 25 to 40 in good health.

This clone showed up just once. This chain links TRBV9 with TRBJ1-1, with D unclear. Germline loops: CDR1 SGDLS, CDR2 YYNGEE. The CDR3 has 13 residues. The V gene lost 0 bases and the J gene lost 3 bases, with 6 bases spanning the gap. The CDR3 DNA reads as TGTGCCAGCAGCGTAGCCCAATACACTGAAGCTTTCTTT. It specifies CASSVAQYTEAFF.

The CDR3 coding sequence is TGTGCCAGTAGTGGGGCAGGGGCTAGCAATCAGCCCCAGCATTTT. The encoded protein is CASSGAGASNQPQHF. This sequence joins TRBV19 and TRBJ1-5; D may be TRBD1 (6 bases). The CDR3 is 15 residues long. Trimming shortened V by 5 bases and J by 0 bases, and 11 bases separated the two germline ends. CDR1 LNHDA and CDR2 SQIVND come from the germline V gene (reference sequence).

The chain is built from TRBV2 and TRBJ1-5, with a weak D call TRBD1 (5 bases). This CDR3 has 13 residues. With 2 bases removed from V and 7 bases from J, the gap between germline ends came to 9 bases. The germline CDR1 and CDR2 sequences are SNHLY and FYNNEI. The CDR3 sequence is CASSELRDQPQHF. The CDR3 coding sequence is TGTGCCAGCAGTGAACTAAGGGACCAGCCCCAGCATTTT.

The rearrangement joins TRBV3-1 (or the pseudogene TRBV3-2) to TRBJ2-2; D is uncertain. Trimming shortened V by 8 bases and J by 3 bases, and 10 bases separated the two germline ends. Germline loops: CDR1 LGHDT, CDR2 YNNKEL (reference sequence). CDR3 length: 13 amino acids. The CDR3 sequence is CASQGRDTGELFF. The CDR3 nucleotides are TGTGCCAGCCAAGGAAGGGACACCGGGGAGCTGTTTTTT.

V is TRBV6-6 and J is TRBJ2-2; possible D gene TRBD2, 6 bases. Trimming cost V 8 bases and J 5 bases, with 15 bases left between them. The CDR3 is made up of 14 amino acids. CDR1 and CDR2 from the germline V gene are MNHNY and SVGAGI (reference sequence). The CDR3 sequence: CASSRERWTGELFF. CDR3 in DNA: TGTGCCAGCTCACGGGAGAGGTGGACCGGGGAGCTGTTTTTT.

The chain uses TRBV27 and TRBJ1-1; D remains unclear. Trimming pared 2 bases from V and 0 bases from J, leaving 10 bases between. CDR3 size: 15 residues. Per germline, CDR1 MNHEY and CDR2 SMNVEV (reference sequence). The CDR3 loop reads CASSLSLDLNTEAFF. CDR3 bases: TGTGCCAGCAGTTTAAGTCTCGATTTGAACACTGAAGCTTTCTTT.

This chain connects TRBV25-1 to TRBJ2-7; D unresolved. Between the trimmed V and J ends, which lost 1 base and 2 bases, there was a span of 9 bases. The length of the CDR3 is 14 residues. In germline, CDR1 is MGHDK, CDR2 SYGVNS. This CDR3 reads CASSESARAYEQYF. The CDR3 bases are TGTGCCAGCAGTGAATCGGCCAGAGCCTACGAGCAGTACTTC.

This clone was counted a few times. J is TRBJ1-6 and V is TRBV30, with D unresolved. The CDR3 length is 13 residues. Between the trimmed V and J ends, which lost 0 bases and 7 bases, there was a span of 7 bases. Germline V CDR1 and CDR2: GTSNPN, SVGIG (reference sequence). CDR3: CAWSVSPNSPLHF. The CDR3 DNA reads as TGTGCCTGGAGTGTATCCCCGAATTCACCCCTCCACTTT. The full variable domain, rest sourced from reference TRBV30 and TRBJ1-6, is SQTIHQWPATLVQPVGSPLSLECTVEGTSNPNLYWYRQAAGRGLQLLFYSVGIGQISSEVPQNLSASRPQDRQFILSSKKLLLSDSGFYLCAWSVSPNSPLHFGNGTRLTVT.

CDR3 protein: CASSLNAKNIQYF. The CDR3 region has the DNA TGTGCCAGCAGTTTAAATGCCAAAAACATTCAGTACTTC. The rearrangement uses TRBV12-3 or TRBV12-4 and TRBJ2-4; D call uncertain. The CDR3 runs 13 residues. V shed 2 bases and J shed 1 base, with 3 bases lying between them.

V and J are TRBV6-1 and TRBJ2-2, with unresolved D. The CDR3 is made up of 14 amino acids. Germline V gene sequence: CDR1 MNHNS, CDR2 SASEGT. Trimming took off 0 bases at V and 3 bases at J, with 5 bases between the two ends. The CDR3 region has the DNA TGTGCCAGCAGTGAAGCGGGGTACACCGGGGAGCTGTTTTTT. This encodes CASSEAGYTGELFF.

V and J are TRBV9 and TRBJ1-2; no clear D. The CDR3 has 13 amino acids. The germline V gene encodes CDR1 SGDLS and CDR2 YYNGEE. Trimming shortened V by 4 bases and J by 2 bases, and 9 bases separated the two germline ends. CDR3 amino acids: CASSTGSNYGYTF. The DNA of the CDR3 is TGTGCCAGCAGCACGGGAAGCAACTATGGCTACACCTTC.